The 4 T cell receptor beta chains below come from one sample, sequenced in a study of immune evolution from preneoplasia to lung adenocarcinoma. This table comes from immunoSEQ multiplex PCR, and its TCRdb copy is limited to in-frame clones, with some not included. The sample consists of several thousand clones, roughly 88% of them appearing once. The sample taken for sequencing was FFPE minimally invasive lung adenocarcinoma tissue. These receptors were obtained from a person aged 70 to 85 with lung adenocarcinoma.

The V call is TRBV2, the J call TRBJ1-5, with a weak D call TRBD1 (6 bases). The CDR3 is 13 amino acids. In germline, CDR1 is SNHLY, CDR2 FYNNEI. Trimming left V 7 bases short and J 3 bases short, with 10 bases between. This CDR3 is CASTGGVNQPQHF. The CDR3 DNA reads TGTGCCAGCACGGGGGGCGTCAATCAGCCCCAGCATTTT.

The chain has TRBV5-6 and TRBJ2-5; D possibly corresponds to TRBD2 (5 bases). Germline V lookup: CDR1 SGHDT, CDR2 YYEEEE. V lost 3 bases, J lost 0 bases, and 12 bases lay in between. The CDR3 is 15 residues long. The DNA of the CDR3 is TGTGCCAGCAGCTACGAACGAGGGTACCAAGAGACCCAGTACTTC. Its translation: CASSYERGYQETQYF.

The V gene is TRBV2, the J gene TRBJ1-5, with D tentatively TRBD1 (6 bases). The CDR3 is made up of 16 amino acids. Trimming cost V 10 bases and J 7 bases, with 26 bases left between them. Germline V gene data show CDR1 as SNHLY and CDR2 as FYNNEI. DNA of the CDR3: TGTGCCACCACGGCCTTTCCACAGGGAGTCGACCAGCCCCAGCATTTT. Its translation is CATTAFPQGVDQPQHF.

CDR3 sequence: CASSLQQGTEAFF. DNA for the CDR3: TGTGCCAGCAGCCTACAACAGGGCACTGAAGCTTTCTTT. V gene TRBV7-3 combines with J gene TRBJ1-1; a possible D gene is TRBD1 (6 bases). Germline V gene lookup returns CDR1 SGHTA and CDR2 FQGTGA. V shed 5 bases and J shed 4 bases, with 11 bases lying between them. This CDR3 is 13 amino acids long.